A selection of T cell receptor beta chains follows, all from one sample in a study of pediatric ulcerative colitis. The table came from immunoSEQ multiplex PCR; TCRdb's copy has only in-frame clones and leaves some out. The table includes 15,000 or so clones, over 80% detected once. Source material: blood. Receptor source: a boy aged 5-17 years with moderate ulcerative colitis. CDR3s include the opening cysteine and the closing phenylalanine or tryptophan. The order of the fields is V gene, CDR3 protein.

v_gene: TRBV29-1; CDR3aa: CSGPGRGGSSYEQYF
v_gene: TRBV7-9; CDR3aa: CASKGSPRGDPYEQYF
v_gene: TRBV5-1; CDR3aa: CASSLQGALTDTQYF
v_gene: TRBV28; CDR3aa: CASSLPTRPYNEQFF
v_gene: TRBV7-7; CDR3aa: CASSLGLAGEETQYF
v_gene: TRBV7-7; CDR3aa: CASSLALAGGYNEQFF
v_gene: TRBV7-2; CDR3aa: CASSFPPGTQGDASYEQYF
v_gene: TRBV28; CDR3aa: CASSFNRFYDQPQHF
v_gene: TRBV9; CDR3aa: CASSAGQVNYEQYF
v_gene: TRBV19; CDR3aa: CASWRGATNYGYTF
v_gene: TRBV5-6; CDR3aa: CASSPRVGGGTEAFF
v_gene: TRBV28; CDR3aa: CASTGLGMREKLFF
v_gene: TRBV28; CDR3aa: CASKTGQAPIREEDTQYF
v_gene: TRBV7-9; CDR3aa: CATPTGNSGNTIYF
v_gene: TRBV19; CDR3aa: CASSIEGRGGQPQHF
v_gene: TRBV7-2; CDR3aa: CASSLGRLYEQYF
v_gene: TRBV28; CDR3aa: CASSFIQGVETQYF
v_gene: TRBV25-1; CDR3aa: CASSEPNEQFF
v_gene: TRBV5-1; CDR3aa: CASSLVRDGTEAFF
v_gene: TRBV5-1; CDR3aa: CASSLQADAGGPETQYF
v_gene: TRBV7-9; CDR3aa: CASSPDRGGYNEQFF
v_gene: TRBV6-1; CDR3aa: CASRLPGGEQFF